This record looks at one TCR beta chain sequence and its context. The antigen remains undetermined. Only in-frame clones appear in the TCRdb table, and some are missing; sequencing was by immunoSEQ multiplex PCR. The sample shows some 5,100 clones, roughly nine tenths of them seen only once. V lost 4 bases and J 8 bases, leaving 11 bases between the germline ends. The germline V gene encodes CDR1 WSHSY and CDR2 SAAADI. There are 12 residues in the CDR3. This entry is derived from a study of chemoradiotherapy in HPV16-positive cancers. Overall study results and limits: HPV-responsive T-cell expansion during chemoradiotherapy was linked to improved recurrence-free survival in HPV16-positive patients. Candidate HPV-specific clones and E7-related TCR motifs grew in tumor during treatment.

The receptor's source is a human donor with HPV-associated anogenital cancer. The sample here was blood, taken from a patient who underwent chemoradiotherapy. The rearrangement uses TRBV10-2 and TRBJ1-1; possibly TRBD1 for D (6 bases). The CDR3, as DNA: TGCGCCAGCAGTGTTTGGGGGGGCGAAGCTTTCTTT. It specifies CASSVWGGEAFF.